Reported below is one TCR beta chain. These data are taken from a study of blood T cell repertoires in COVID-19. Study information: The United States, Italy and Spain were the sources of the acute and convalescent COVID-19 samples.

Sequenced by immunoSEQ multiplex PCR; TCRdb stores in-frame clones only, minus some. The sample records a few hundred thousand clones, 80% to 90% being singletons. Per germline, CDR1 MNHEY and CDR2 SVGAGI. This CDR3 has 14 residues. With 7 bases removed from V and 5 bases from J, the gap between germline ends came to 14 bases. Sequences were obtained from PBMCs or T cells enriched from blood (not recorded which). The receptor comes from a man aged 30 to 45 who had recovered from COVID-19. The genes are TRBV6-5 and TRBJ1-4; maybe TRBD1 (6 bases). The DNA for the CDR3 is TGTGCCAGCAATCCGGGGGGCCAGAATGAAAAACTGTTTTTT. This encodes CASNPGGQNEKLFF.